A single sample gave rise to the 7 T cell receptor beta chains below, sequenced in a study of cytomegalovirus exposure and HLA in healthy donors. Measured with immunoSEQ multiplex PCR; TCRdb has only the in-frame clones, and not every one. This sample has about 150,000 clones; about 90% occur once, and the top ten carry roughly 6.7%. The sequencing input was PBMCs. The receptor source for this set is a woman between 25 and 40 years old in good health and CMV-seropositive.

CDR3 region: CASSLSGGLGYGYTF. As DNA, the CDR3 is TGTGCCAGCAGTTTATCGGGGGGACTTGGATATGGCTACACCTTC. The chain links TRBV27 to TRBJ1-2; D might be TRBD1 (5 bases). Germline CDR1 is MNHEY and CDR2 is SMNVEV (reference sequence). The CDR3 runs 15 residues. The V and J ends lost 0 bases and 5 bases respectively, with 13 bases between them.

The DNA of the CDR3 is TGTGCCAGCAAGGGGGCAGTTTCCTATAGCACTGAAGCTTTCTTT. This encodes CASKGAVSYSTEAFF. The rearrangement joins TRBV2 to TRBJ1-1; 7 bases agree with TRBD1. This CDR3 has 15 amino acids. With 7 bases clipped from V and 4 bases from J, the junction kept 12 bases outside the gene matches. Germline V gene lookup returns CDR1 SNHLY and CDR2 FYNNEI.

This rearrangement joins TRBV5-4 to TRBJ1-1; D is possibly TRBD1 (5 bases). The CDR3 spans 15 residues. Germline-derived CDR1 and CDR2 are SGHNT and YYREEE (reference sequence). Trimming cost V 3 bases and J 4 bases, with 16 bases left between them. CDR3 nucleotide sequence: TGTGCCAGCAGCTGGGATGGGCGGGGCGGCACTGAAGCTTTCTTT. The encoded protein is CASSWDGRGGTEAFF.

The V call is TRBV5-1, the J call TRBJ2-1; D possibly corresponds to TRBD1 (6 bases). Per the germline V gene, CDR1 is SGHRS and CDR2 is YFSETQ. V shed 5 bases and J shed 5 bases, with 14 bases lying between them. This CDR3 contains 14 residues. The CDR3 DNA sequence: TGCGCCAGCAGGGAAAGGGGGTTCGACAATGAGCAGTTCTTC. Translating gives CASRERGFDNEQFF.

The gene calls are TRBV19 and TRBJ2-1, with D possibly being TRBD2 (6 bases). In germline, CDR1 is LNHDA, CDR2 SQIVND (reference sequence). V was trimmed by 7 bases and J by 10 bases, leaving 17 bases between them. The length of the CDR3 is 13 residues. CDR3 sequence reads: CASTSSGRMEQFF. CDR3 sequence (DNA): TGTGCCAGTACCAGTAGCGGACGGATGGAGCAGTTCTTC. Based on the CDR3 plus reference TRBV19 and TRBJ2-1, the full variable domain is DGGITQSPKYLFRKEGQNVTLSCEQNLNHDAMYWYRQDPGQGLRLIYYSQIVNDFQKGDIAEGYSVSREKKESFPLTVTSAQKNPTAFYLCASTSSGRMEQFFGPGTRLTVL.

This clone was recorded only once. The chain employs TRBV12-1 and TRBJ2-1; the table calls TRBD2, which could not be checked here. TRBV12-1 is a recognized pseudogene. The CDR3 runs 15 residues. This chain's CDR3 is CASSFEPSLYNEQFF. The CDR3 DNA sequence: TGTGCCAGCAGCTTTGAGCCTAGTCTCTACAATGAGCAGTTCTTC.

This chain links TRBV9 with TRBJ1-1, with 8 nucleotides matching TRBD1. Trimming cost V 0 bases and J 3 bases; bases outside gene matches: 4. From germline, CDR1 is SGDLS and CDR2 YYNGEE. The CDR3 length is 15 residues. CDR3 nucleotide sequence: TGTGCCAGCAGCGTAGGGACAGGGAGCCACACTGAAGCTTTCTTT. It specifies CASSVGTGSHTEAFF.